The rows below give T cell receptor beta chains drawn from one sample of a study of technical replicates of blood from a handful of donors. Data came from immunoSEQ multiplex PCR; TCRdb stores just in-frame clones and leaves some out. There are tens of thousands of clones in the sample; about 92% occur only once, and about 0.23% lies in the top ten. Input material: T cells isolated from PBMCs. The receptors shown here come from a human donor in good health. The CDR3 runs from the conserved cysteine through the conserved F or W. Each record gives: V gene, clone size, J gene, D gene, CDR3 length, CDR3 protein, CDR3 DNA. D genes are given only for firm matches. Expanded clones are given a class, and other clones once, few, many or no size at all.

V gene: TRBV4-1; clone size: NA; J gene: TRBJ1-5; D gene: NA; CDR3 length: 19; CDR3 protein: CASSQGIISQGRVNQPQHF; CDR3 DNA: TGCGCCAGCAGCCAAGGAATTATTTCCCAGGGTAGAGTGAATCAGCCCCAGCATTTT
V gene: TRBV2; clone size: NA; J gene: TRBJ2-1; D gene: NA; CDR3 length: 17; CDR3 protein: CASSAAIDRSSYNEQFF; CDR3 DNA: TGTGCCAGCAGTGCAGCTATAGACAGGAGCTCCTACAATGAGCAGTTCTTC
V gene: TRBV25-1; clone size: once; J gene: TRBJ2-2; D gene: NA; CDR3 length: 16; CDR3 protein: CASSDVQRSNTGELFF; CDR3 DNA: TGTGCCAGCAGTGATGTTCAGCGGTCGAACACCGGGGAGCTGTTTTTT
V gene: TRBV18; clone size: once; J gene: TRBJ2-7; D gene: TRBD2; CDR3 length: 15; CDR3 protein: CASSPAQRGPYEQYF; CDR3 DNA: TGTGCCAGCTCCCCCGCGCAGCGGGGCCCCTACGAGCAGTACTTC
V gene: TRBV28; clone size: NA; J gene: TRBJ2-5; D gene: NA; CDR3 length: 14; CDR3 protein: CASSPIGAGETQYF; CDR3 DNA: TGTGCCAGCTCCCCAATTGGGGCAGGAGAAACCCAGTACTTC
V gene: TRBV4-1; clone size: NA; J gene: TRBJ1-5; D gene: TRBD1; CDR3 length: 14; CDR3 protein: CASSQGDSNQPQHF; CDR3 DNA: TGCGCCAGCAGCCAAGGGGACAGTAATCAGCCCCAGCATTTT
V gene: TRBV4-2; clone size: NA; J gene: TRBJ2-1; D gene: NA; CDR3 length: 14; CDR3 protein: CASSQGRENNEQFF; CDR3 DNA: TGTGCCAGCAGCCAAGGGAGGGAAAACAATGAGCAGTTCTTC
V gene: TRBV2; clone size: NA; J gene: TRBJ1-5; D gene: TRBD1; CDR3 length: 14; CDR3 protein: CASKVETGDQPQHF; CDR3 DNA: TGTGCCAGCAAGGTCGAAACAGGGGACCAGCCCCAGCATTTT
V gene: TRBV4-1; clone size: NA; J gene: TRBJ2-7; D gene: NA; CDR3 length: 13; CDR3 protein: CASSGRSSYEQYF; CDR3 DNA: TGCGCCAGTTCCGGGAGAAGCTCCTACGAGCAGTACTTC
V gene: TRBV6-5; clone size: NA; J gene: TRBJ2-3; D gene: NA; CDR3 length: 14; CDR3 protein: CASGRQPGADTQYF; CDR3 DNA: TGTGCCAGCGGAAGACAACCGGGAGCAGATACGCAGTATTTT
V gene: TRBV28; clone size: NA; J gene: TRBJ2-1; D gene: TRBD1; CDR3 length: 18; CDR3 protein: CASSSFRDRETTYNEQFF; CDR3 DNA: TGTGCCAGCAGTTCCTTCCGGGACAGGGAAACTACGTACAATGAGCAGTTCTTC
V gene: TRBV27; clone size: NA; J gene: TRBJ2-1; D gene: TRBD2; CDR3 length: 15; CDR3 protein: CASSLTSGGAREQFF; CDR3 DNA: TGTGCCAGCAGTTTGACTAGCGGGGGGGCAAGGGAGCAGTTCTTC
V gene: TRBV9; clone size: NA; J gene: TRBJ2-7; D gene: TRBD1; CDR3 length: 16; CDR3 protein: CASSVGDRSNSYEQYF; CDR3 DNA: TGTGCCAGCAGCGTAGGGGACAGAAGTAACTCCTACGAGCAGTACTTC
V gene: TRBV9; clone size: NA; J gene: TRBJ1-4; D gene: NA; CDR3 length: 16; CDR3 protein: CASSVGTGSTNEKLFF; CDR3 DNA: TGTGCCAGCAGCGTAGGTACAGGTTCAACTAATGAAAAACTGTTTTTT
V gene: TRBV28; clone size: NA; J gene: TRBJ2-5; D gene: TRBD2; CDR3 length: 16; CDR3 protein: CASRSHGAGGGGTQYF; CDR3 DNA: TGTGCCAGCAGATCCCATGGGGCGGGAGGAGGTGGGACCCAGTACTTC
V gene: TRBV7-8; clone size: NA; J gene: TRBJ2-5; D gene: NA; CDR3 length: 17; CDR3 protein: CASNVNGAAGGQETQYF; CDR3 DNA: TGTGCCAGCAACGTCAATGGGGCCGCCGGCGGCCAAGAGACCCAGTACTTC
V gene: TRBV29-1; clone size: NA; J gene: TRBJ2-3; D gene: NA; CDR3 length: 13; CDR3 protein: CSAPLLEADTQYF; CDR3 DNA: TGCAGCGCCCCATTGCTAGAAGCCGATACGCAGTATTTT
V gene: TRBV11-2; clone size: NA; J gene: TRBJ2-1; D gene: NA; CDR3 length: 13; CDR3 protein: CASSLTGSNEQFF; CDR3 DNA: TGTGCCAGCAGCTTAACCGGGAGCAATGAGCAGTTCTTC
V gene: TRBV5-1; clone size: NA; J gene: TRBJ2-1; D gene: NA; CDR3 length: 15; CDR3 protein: CASTSPSGLQGEQFF; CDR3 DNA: TGCGCCAGCACCTCCCCGTCGGGACTCCAAGGGGAGCAGTTCTTC
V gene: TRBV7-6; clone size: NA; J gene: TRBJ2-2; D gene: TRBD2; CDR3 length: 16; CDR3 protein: CASSLGTSGSSGELFF; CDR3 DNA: TGTGCCAGCAGCCTAGGGACTAGCGGGAGCTCCGGGGAGCTGTTTTTT
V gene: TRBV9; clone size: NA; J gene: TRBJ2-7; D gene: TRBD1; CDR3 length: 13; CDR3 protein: CASGGTGSYEQYF; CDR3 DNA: TGTGCCAGTGGAGGGACAGGGAGCTACGAGCAGTACTTC
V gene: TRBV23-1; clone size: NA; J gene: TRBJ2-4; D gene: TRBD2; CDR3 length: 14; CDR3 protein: CASSQWTSGHIQYF; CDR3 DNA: TGCGCCAGCAGTCAATGGACTAGCGGCCACATTCAGTACTTC
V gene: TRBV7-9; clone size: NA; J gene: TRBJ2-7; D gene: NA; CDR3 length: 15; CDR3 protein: CASSDGGAYSYEQYF; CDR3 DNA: TGTGCCAGCAGCGACGGCGGGGCTTACTCCTACGAGCAGTACTTC
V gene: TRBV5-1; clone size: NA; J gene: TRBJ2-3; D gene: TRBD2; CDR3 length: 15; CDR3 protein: CASSLLAGESDTQYF; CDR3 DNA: TGCGCCAGCAGCTTGCTAGCGGGGGAATCAGATACGCAGTATTTT
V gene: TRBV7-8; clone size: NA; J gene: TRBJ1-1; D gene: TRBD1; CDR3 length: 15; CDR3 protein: CASSPRTGLATEAFF; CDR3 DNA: TGTGCCAGCAGCCCTAGGACAGGGTTGGCCACTGAAGCTTTCTTT